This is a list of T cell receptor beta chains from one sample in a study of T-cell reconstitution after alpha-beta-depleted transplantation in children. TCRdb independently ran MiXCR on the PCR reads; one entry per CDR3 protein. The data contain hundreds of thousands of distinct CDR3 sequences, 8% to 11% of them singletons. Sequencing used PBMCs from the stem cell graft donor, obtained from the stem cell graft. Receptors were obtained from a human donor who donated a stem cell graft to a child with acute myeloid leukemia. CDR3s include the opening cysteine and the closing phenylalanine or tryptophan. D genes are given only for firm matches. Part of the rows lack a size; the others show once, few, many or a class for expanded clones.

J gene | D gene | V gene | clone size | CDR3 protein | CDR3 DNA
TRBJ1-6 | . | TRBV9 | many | CASSVVSSGNSPLHF | TGTGCCAGCAGCGTAGTGTCTAGTGGTAATTCACCCCTCCACTTT
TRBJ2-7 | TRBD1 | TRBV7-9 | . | CASGPSGGEVYEQYF | TGTGCCAGCGGACCTTCAGGGGGAGAAGTGTACGAGCAGTACTTC
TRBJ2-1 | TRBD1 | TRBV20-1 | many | CSARDRGQGNEQFF | TGCAGTGCTAGAGATCGAGGACAGGGCAATGAGCAGTTCTTC
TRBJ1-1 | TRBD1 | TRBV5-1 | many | CASSSQGMNTEAFF | TGCGCCAGCAGCTCACAGGGGATGAACACTGAAGCTTTCTTT
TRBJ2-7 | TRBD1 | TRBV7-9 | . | CASSSRTGENYEQYF | TGTGCCAGCAGCTCCAGGACAGGGGAGAACTACGAGCAGTACTTC
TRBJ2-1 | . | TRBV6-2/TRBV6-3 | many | CASSRAGLSYNEQFF | TGTGCCAGCAGTCGGGCGGGCCTTTCCTACAATGAGCAGTTCTTC
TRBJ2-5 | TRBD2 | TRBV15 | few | CATGRSGREETQYF | TGTGCCACCGGACGAAGCGGGAGGGAAGAGACCCAGTACTTC
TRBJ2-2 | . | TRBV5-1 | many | CASSSSTGNTGELFF | TGCGCCAGCAGCTCGTCGACAGGAAACACCGGGGAGCTGTTTTTT
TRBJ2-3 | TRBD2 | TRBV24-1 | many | CATSDLRLAGGPYTQYF | TGTGCCACCAGTGATCTTCGACTAGCGGGAGGGCCGTATACGCAGTATTTT
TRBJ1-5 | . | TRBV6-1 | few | CASSEKVPGQPQHF | TGTGCCAGCAGTGAAAAGGTGCCGGGGCAGCCCCAGCATTTT
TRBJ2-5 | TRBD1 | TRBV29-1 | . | CSVVLERDRGSKGQYF | TGCAGCGTTGTACTTGAACGGGACAGGGGGTCCAAGGGCCAGTACTTC
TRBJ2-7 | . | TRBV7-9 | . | CASSLSGIYGEQYF | TGTGCCAGCAGCTTATCAGGGATCTATGGTGAGCAGTACTTC
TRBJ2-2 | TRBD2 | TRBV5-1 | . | CASSQTSGRGSGELFF | TGCGCCAGCAGCCAGACTAGCGGGAGAGGATCCGGGGAGCTGTTTTTT
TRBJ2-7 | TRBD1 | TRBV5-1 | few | CASSFYRGGYEQYF | TGCGCCAGCAGCTTCTACAGGGGTGGCTACGAGCAGTACTTC
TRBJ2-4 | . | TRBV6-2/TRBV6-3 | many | CASSFGTESTKNIQYF | TGTGCCAGCAGTTTTGGTACGGAGTCGACCAAAAACATTCAGTACTTC
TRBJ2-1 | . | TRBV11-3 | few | CASSLERSSYNEQFF | TGTGCCAGCAGCTTAGAGAGGAGCTCCTACAATGAGCAGTTCTTC
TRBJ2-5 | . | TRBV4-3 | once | CASSQEGSNQETQYF | TGCGCCAGCAGCCAAGAAGGCAGCAACCAAGAGACCCAGTACTTC
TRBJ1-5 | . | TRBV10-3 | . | CAARGGSPSNQPQHF | TGTGCCGCCCGTGGGGGCAGCCCCTCCAATCAGCCCCAGCATTTT
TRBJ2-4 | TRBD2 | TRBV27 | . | CASSPGTIVAKNIQYF | TGTGCCAGCAGTCCAGGGACTATCGTGGCCAAAAACATTCAGTACTTC
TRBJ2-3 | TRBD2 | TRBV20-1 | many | CSARLAGLTDTQYF | TGCAGTGCCAGACTAGCGGGACTCACAGATACGCAGTATTTT
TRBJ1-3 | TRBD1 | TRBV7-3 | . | CASRGTGQDTIYF | TGTGCCAGCAGAGGGACAGGGCAGGACACCATATATTTT
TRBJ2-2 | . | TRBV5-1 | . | CASSLDTLPNTGELFF | TGCGCCAGCAGCTTGGACACTCTACCGAACACCGGGGAGCTGTTTTTT
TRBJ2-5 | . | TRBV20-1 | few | CSARSPWGRVKFQETQYF | TGCAGTGCTAGATCTCCCTGGGGCAGGGTCAAATTCCAAGAGACCCAGTACTTC
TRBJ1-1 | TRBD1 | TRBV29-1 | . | CSVETGAMNTEAFF | TGCAGCGTTGAGACAGGGGCGATGAACACTGAAGCTTTCTTT
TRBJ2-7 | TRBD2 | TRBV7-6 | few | CASSSLGGGVYEQYF | TGTGCCAGCAGCTCCCTCGGGGGGGGAGTCTACGAGCAGTACTTC
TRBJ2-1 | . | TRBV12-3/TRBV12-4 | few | CASSFTEVAYNEQFF | TGTGCCAGCAGTTTTACAGAGGTCGCCTACAATGAGCAGTTCTTC
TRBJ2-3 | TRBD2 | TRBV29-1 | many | CSVREGGTDTQYF | TGCAGCGTTCGGGAGGGGGGCACAGATACGCAGTATTTT
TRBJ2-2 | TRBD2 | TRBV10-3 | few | CAISDNVAGGNTGELFF | TGTGCCATCAGTGATAACGTAGCGGGAGGGAACACCGGGGAGCTGTTTTTT
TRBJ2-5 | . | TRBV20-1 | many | CSARFQGIETQYF | TGCAGTGCTAGATTCCAGGGGATTGAGACCCAGTACTTC
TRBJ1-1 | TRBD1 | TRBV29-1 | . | CSVPGQGEAFF | TGCAGCGTCCCAGGACAGGGTGAAGCTTTCTTT
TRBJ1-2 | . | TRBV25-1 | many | CASSQSPGHLNGYTF | TGTGCCAGCAGCCAGAGTCCGGGACATCTAAATGGCTACACCTTC
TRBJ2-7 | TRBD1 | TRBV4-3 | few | CASSQVGTGGNEQYF | TGCGCCAGCAGCCAAGTAGGGACAGGTGGCAACGAGCAGTACTTC
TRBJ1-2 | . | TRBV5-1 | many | CASSPGQYYGYTF | TGCGCCAGCAGCCCAGGACAGTACTATGGCTACACCTTC
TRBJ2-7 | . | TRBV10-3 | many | CAISESLVREREQYF | TGTGCCATCAGTGAGTCGTTGGTCAGGGAACGGGAGCAGTACTTC
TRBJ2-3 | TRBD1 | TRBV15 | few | CATSTGEGTDQNTQYF | TGTGCCACCAGCACTGGGGAAGGGACAGACCAAAATACGCAGTATTTT
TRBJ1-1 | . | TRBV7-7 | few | CASSQGYGAEAFF | TGTGCTAGCAGCCAAGGATACGGAGCTGAAGCTTTCTTT
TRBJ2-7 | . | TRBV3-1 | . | CASSKTGYEQYF | TGTGCCAGCAGCAAGACAGGCTACGAGCAGTACTTC
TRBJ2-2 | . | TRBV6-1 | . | CASRNGPREYGELFF | TGTGCCAGCAGGAACGGGCCACGGGAGTACGGGGAGCTGTTTTTT
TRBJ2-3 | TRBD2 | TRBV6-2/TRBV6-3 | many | CASSYVGLAGSTDTQYF | TGTGCCAGCAGTTACGTTGGACTAGCGGGAAGCACAGATACGCAGTATTTT
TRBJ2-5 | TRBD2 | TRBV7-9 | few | CASSFRRLAGEQETQYF | TGTGCCAGCAGCTTCCGGAGACTAGCGGGAGAACAAGAGACCCAGTACTTC
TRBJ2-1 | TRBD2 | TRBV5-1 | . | CASSSSGTNSNEQFF | TGCGCCAGCAGCTCTTCCGGGACTAACTCCAATGAGCAGTTCTTC
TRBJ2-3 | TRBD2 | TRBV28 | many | CASSLAGEGTDTQYF | TGTGCCAGCAGCCTAGCGGGAGAGGGCACAGATACGCAGTATTTT
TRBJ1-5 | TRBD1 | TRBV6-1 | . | CASSENRGQPQHF | TGTGCCAGCAGTGAAAACAGGGGTCAGCCCCAGCATTTT